This is a list of T cell receptor beta chains from one sample in a study of T-cell reconstitution after alpha-beta-depleted transplantation in children. From the PCR reads, TCRdb called clonotypes with MiXCR, one entry per CDR3 protein. The sample has roughly 15,000 distinct CDR3 sequences; around 5% are singletons. The material sequenced was PBMCs, taken before TCRalphabeta/CD19-depleted stem cell transplant. The source of these receptors is a boy aged 5-17 years with acute lymphoblastic leukemia, due to receive a stem cell transplant. CDR3s include the opening cysteine and the closing phenylalanine or tryptophan. Each record gives: CDR3 protein, CDR3 DNA, J gene, V gene, clone size, D gene. The D gene is left open where the match is weak. Expanded clones are given a class, and other clones once, few, many or no size at all.

CDR3 protein: CASSQDLSLAGADTDTQYF; CDR3 DNA: TGCGCCAGCAGCCAAGATCTGAGTCTAGCGGGGGCCGACACAGATACGCAGTATTTT; J gene: TRBJ2-3; V gene: TRBV4-3; clone size: many; D gene: TRBD2
CDR3 protein: CASSDQGTIYGYTF; CDR3 DNA: TGTGCCAGCAGTGATCAAGGAACCATCTATGGCTACACCTTC; J gene: TRBJ1-2; V gene: TRBV6-1; clone size: many; D gene: NA
CDR3 protein: CASSQDRGRGIVETQYF; CDR3 DNA: TGTGCCAGCAGCCAGGACCGGGGGCGAGGGATTGTTGAGACCCAGTACTTC; J gene: TRBJ2-5; V gene: TRBV9; clone size: many; D gene: NA
CDR3 protein: CASSQEVTGVNEKLFF; CDR3 DNA: TGCGCCAGCAGCCAAGAAGTGACAGGGGTTAATGAAAAACTGTTTTTT; J gene: TRBJ1-4; V gene: TRBV4-1; clone size: many; D gene: TRBD1
CDR3 protein: CASSLGSYEQYF; CDR3 DNA: TGTGCCAGCAGCCTAGGTTCCTACGAGCAGTACTTC; J gene: TRBJ2-7; V gene: TRBV12-3/TRBV12-4; clone size: many; D gene: NA
CDR3 protein: CSAVLREGTDTQYF; CDR3 DNA: TGCAGTGCTGTTCTGCGGGAGGGCACAGATACGCAGTATTTT; J gene: TRBJ2-3; V gene: TRBV20-1; clone size: many; D gene: TRBD2
CDR3 protein: CASSFGTEFANTGELFF; CDR3 DNA: TGTGCCAGCAGTTTCGGGACGGAGTTCGCGAACACCGGGGAGCTGTTTTTT; J gene: TRBJ2-2; V gene: TRBV6-2/TRBV6-3; clone size: many; D gene: NA
CDR3 protein: CASSQGSADTQYF; CDR3 DNA: TGCGCCAGCAGCCAAGGCTCGGCAGATACGCAGTATTTT; J gene: TRBJ2-3; V gene: TRBV4-3; clone size: many; D gene: NA
CDR3 protein: CASAPNGLGSTDTQYF; CDR3 DNA: TGTGCCAGCGCCCCCAACGGGTTGGGTAGCACAGATACGCAGTATTTT; J gene: TRBJ2-3; V gene: TRBV6-5; clone size: many; D gene: NA
CDR3 protein: CASSPQPGQGHGNYGYTF; CDR3 DNA: TGTGCCAGCAGTCCTCAGCCGGGACAGGGCCACGGGAACTATGGCTACACCTTC; J gene: TRBJ1-2; V gene: TRBV27; clone size: many; D gene: TRBD1
CDR3 protein: CASSLRVAGYNEQFF; CDR3 DNA: TGTGCCAGCAGCTTAAGGGTAGCGGGCTACAATGAGCAGTTCTTC; J gene: TRBJ2-1; V gene: TRBV11-2; clone size: many; D gene: TRBD2
CDR3 protein: CASSYSPRDYAYNEQFF; CDR3 DNA: TGTGCCAGCAGTTACTCGCCCCGGGACTACGCCTACAATGAGCAGTTCTTC; J gene: TRBJ2-1; V gene: TRBV6-2/TRBV6-3; clone size: many; D gene: TRBD2
CDR3 protein: CASSQTGDSNQPQHF; CDR3 DNA: TGTGCCAGCTCACAGACAGGGGATAGCAATCAGCCCCAGCATTTT; J gene: TRBJ1-5; V gene: TRBV18; clone size: many; D gene: TRBD1
CDR3 protein: CASSFIQGTEAFF; CDR3 DNA: TGTGCCAGCAGTTTCATTCAGGGTACTGAAGCTTTCTTT; J gene: TRBJ1-1; V gene: TRBV12-3/TRBV12-4; clone size: many; D gene: NA
CDR3 protein: CAWSIDFSTYEQYF; CDR3 DNA: TGTGCCTGGAGTATCGACTTCTCGACCTACGAGCAGTACTTC; J gene: TRBJ2-7; V gene: TRBV30; clone size: many; D gene: NA
CDR3 protein: CASSPGNTEAFF; CDR3 DNA: TGTGCCAGCTCACCAGGGAACACTGAAGCTTTCTTT; J gene: TRBJ1-1; V gene: TRBV18; clone size: many; D gene: NA
CDR3 protein: CASMGYGGAAQPQHF; CDR3 DNA: TGTGCCAGCATGGGGTACGGGGGGGCAGCTCAGCCCCAGCATTTT; J gene: TRBJ1-5; V gene: TRBV6-5; clone size: many; D gene: NA
CDR3 protein: CASSQGASGRAYEQFF; CDR3 DNA: TGCGCCAGCAGCCAAGGGGCCAGCGGGAGGGCCTATGAGCAGTTCTTC; J gene: TRBJ2-1; V gene: TRBV4-1; clone size: medium-sized; D gene: TRBD2
CDR3 protein: CASRDRGNEKLFF; CDR3 DNA: TGTGCCAGCCGGGACAGGGGTAATGAAAAACTGTTTTTT; J gene: TRBJ1-4; V gene: TRBV28; clone size: many; D gene: TRBD1
CDR3 protein: CASSPRQGFFEQYF; CDR3 DNA: TGTGCCAGCAGCCCTAGACAGGGCTTTTTCGAGCAGTACTTC; J gene: TRBJ2-7; V gene: TRBV28; clone size: medium-sized; D gene: TRBD1
CDR3 protein: CAISLRFGTVSSYNEQFF; CDR3 DNA: TGTGCCATCAGTTTAAGGTTCGGAACAGTCAGCTCCTACAATGAGCAGTTCTTC; J gene: TRBJ2-1; V gene: TRBV12-3/TRBV12-4; clone size: many; D gene: NA
CDR3 protein: CASSFSPSGWANTQYF; CDR3 DNA: TGTGCCAGCAGTTTTAGTCCTAGCGGGTGGGCGAATACGCAGTATTTT; J gene: TRBJ2-3; V gene: TRBV28; clone size: NA; D gene: TRBD2
CDR3 protein: CASSERLESYGYTF; CDR3 DNA: TGTGCCAGCAGTGAAAGGCTGGAAAGCTATGGCTACACCTTC; J gene: TRBJ1-2; V gene: TRBV2; clone size: many; D gene: NA
CDR3 protein: CASSTNKLGVEAFF; CDR3 DNA: TGTGCCAGCAGTACCAACAAGCTAGGGGTAGAAGCTTTCTTT; J gene: TRBJ1-1; V gene: TRBV6-2/TRBV6-3; clone size: NA; D gene: NA
CDR3 protein: CAIRASGSSSYNEQFF; CDR3 DNA: TGTGCCATCAGAGCTAGCGGGAGTAGCTCCTACAATGAGCAGTTCTTC; J gene: TRBJ2-1; V gene: TRBV10-3; clone size: many; D gene: TRBD2
CDR3 protein: CASSGDRNTEAFF; CDR3 DNA: TGTGCCAGCAGTGGGGACAGGAACACTGAAGCTTTCTTT; J gene: TRBJ1-1; V gene: TRBV2; clone size: many; D gene: TRBD1
CDR3 protein: CSAPGDKRKQYF; CDR3 DNA: TGCAGCGCCCCCGGGGACAAAAGGAAGCAGTATTTT; J gene: TRBJ2-3; V gene: TRBV29-1; clone size: medium-sized; D gene: NA
CDR3 protein: CASSRGQSSGELFF; CDR3 DNA: TGTGCCAGCAGCCGTGGACAGAGCTCCGGGGAGCTGTTTTTT; J gene: TRBJ2-2; V gene: TRBV7-1; clone size: NA; D gene: NA
CDR3 protein: CASSSPREPGELFF; CDR3 DNA: TGTGCCAGCAGTTCCCCCCGCGAACCCGGGGAGCTGTTTTTT; J gene: TRBJ2-2; V gene: TRBV12-3/TRBV12-4; clone size: medium-sized; D gene: NA
CDR3 protein: CASSLLAGGLTYEQYF; CDR3 DNA: TGTGCCAGCAGTTTACTAGCGGGAGGCCTCACCTACGAGCAGTACTTC; J gene: TRBJ2-7; V gene: TRBV27; clone size: medium-sized; D gene: TRBD2
CDR3 protein: CSVPGQGIVRTEAFF; CDR3 DNA: TGCAGCGTCCCCGGACAGGGAATTGTACGCACTGAAGCTTTCTTT; J gene: TRBJ1-1; V gene: TRBV29-1; clone size: many; D gene: TRBD1
CDR3 protein: CASSPEGGGPRKAYEQYF; CDR3 DNA: TGTGCCAGCAGCCCCGAAGGGGGAGGACCCAGAAAAGCCTACGAGCAGTACTTC; J gene: TRBJ2-7; V gene: TRBV7-3; clone size: many; D gene: NA
CDR3 protein: CASPITAGPDDEKLFF; CDR3 DNA: TGTGCCAGCCCCATAACGGCAGGGCCCGATGATGAAAAACTGTTTTTT; J gene: TRBJ1-4; V gene: TRBV11-2; clone size: many; D gene: NA
CDR3 protein: CASSLRGPDEQYF; CDR3 DNA: TGTGCCAGCAGCTTGAGGGGGCCCGACGAGCAGTACTTC; J gene: TRBJ2-7; V gene: TRBV7-9; clone size: many; D gene: TRBD1
CDR3 protein: CASSQVWGMNTEAFF; CDR3 DNA: TGCGCCAGCAGCCAAGTGTGGGGTATGAACACTGAAGCTTTCTTT; J gene: TRBJ1-1; V gene: TRBV4-3; clone size: many; D gene: NA
CDR3 protein: CSARDILAGEGTDTQYF; CDR3 DNA: TGCAGTGCTAGAGACATCTTAGCGGGAGAGGGAACAGATACGCAGTATTTT; J gene: TRBJ2-3; V gene: TRBV20-1; clone size: NA; D gene: TRBD2
CDR3 protein: CASSRALGSNQPQHF; CDR3 DNA: TGTGCCAGCAGCCGGGCCCTAGGGAGCAATCAGCCCCAGCATTTT; J gene: TRBJ1-5; V gene: TRBV12-3/TRBV12-4; clone size: many; D gene: NA
CDR3 protein: CASSSAGNEKLFF; CDR3 DNA: TGTGCCAGCAGCTCTGCGGGAAATGAAAAACTGTTTTTT; J gene: TRBJ1-4; V gene: TRBV3-1; clone size: many; D gene: NA
CDR3 protein: CASSYGTPGRNGYTF; CDR3 DNA: TGTGCCAGCAGTTACGGGACACCCGGTCGGAATGGCTACACCTTC; J gene: TRBJ1-2; V gene: TRBV6-5; clone size: many; D gene: NA
CDR3 protein: CASSSHTYRTQQNEQFF; CDR3 DNA: TGTGCCAGCAGCTCCCATACGTACAGGACCCAACAGAATGAGCAGTTCTTC; J gene: TRBJ2-1; V gene: TRBV11-3; clone size: many; D gene: NA
CDR3 protein: CASRLTQGSVGYTF; CDR3 DNA: TGTGCCAGCAGATTAACTCAGGGCTCGGTTGGCTACACCTTC; J gene: TRBJ1-2; V gene: TRBV12-3/TRBV12-4; clone size: many; D gene: NA
CDR3 protein: CASSSGQSYEQYF; CDR3 DNA: TGTGCCAGCAGCTCGGGACAGTCCTACGAGCAGTACTTC; J gene: TRBJ2-7; V gene: TRBV7-9; clone size: medium-sized; D gene: TRBD1
CDR3 protein: CASSLGVSEQYF; CDR3 DNA: TGCGCCAGCAGCTTGGGGGTGAGCGAGCAGTACTTC; J gene: TRBJ2-7; V gene: TRBV5-1; clone size: many; D gene: NA
CDR3 protein: CASSYSKVASSYNEQFF; CDR3 DNA: TGTGCCAGCAGTTACTCGAAAGTAGCGAGCTCCTACAATGAGCAGTTCTTC; J gene: TRBJ2-1; V gene: TRBV6-2/TRBV6-3; clone size: many; D gene: NA
CDR3 protein: CASGSEQGVYGYTF; CDR3 DNA: TGCGCCAGCGGTTCGGAACAGGGGGTATATGGCTACACCTTC; J gene: TRBJ1-2; V gene: TRBV5-1; clone size: many; D gene: TRBD1
CDR3 protein: CASSPGVSGISYNEQFF; CDR3 DNA: TGTGCCAGCAGCCCCGGGGTTAGCGGAATCTCCTACAATGAGCAGTTCTTC; J gene: TRBJ2-1; V gene: TRBV9; clone size: many; D gene: NA
CDR3 protein: CASSPYEGYSRLRNYGYTF; CDR3 DNA: TGTGCCAGCAGCCCCTATGAGGGATATTCCAGGCTGAGGAACTATGGCTACACCTTC; J gene: TRBJ1-2; V gene: TRBV4-2; clone size: many; D gene: NA
CDR3 protein: CASSLLGAGANVLTF; CDR3 DNA: TGTGCCAGCAGCCTTCTAGGGGCCGGGGCCAACGTCCTGACTTTC; J gene: TRBJ2-6; V gene: TRBV7-2; clone size: many; D gene: NA
CDR3 protein: CASSLRGDTQYF; CDR3 DNA: TGTGCCAGCAGTTTACGCGGAGATACGCAGTATTTT; J gene: TRBJ2-3; V gene: TRBV12-3/TRBV12-4; clone size: many; D gene: NA